This TCR beta chain derives from a study of glioma-infiltrating T cells. Amplification of TCR alpha and beta CDR3 regions from RNA used iRepertoire nested multiplex PCR. Via MiXCR, TCRdb re-called the multiplex PCR reads, giving one row per CDR3 protein. The top ten hold roughly 15% of the sample, which has approximately 110,000 distinct CDR3 sequences, around 23% seen once. Sample: glioma tissue, nonneoplastic brain tissue, or PBMCs (not recorded which). The source is a human donor with low-grade glioma or glioblastoma, undergoing nonglioma brain surgery, or in good health (not recorded which).

CDR3 nucleotides: TGCAGTGCATTAGCCAAAAACATTCAGTACTTC. Its translation is CSALAKNIQYF. The J gene is TRBJ2-4, the V gene TRBV20-1; no reliable D call. This CDR3 spans 11 amino acids. Trimming took off 6 bases at V and 0 bases at J, with 3 bases between the two ends. Germline CDR1 DFQATT, CDR2 SNEGSKA (reference sequence).